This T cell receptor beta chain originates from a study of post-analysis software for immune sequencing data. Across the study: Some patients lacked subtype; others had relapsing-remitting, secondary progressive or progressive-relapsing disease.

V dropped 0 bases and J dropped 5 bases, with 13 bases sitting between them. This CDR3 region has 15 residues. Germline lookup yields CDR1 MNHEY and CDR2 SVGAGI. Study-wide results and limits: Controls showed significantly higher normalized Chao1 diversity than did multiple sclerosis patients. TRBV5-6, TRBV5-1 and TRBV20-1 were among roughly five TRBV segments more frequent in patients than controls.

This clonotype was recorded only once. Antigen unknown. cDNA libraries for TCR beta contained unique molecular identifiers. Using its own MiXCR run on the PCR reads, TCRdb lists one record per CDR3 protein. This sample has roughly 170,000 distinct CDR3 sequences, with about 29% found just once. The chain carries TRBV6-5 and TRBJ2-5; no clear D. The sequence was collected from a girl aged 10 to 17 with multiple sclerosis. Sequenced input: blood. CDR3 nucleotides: TGTGCCAGCAGTTACTCGGGCTTTGAGTGGGAGACCCAGTACTTC. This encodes CASSYSGFEWETQYF.